This T cell receptor beta chain was retrieved from a study of identical twins. J gave up 9 bases and V 5 bases, and 9 bases lay outside the gene matches. The germline V gene encodes CDR1 SGHTA and CDR2 FQGNSA. The CDR3 has 16 amino acids. This clonotype was seen more than once but under ten times. One entry per CDR3 protein, called by TCRdb with MiXCR from the 5' RACE reads. This sample has 500,000 or so distinct CDR3 sequences; approximately 22% occur once, and the top ten carry roughly 0.9%. A further study also used this sample, focusing on T cells expressing NK-cell markers. That study adds: All TCR beta repertoires analysed originated from sorted CD3+CD56+NKG2C+, CD3+CD56+NKG2C- and CD3+CD56-NKG2C+ T cells.

Sequenced sample: CD4+ T cells sorted from blood. V and J are TRBV7-2 and TRBJ2-1; 14 positions match TRBD2. The receptor comes from a woman under 30 in good health. CDR3 DNA: TGTGCCAGCAGCGTTGGACTAGCGGGGGGCCGGGGTGAGCAGTTCTTC. Translated, it gives CASSVGLAGGRGEQFF.